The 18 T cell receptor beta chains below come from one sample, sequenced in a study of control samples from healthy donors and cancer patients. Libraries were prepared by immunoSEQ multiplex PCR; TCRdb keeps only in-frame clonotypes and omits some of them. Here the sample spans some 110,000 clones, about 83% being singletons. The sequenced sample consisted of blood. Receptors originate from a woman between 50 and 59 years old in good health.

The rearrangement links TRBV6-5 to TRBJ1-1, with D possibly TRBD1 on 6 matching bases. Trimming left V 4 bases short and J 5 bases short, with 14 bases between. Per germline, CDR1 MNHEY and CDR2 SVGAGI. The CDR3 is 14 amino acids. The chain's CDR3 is CASSWQGFRTEAFF. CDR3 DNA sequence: TGTGCCAGCAGTTGGCAGGGGTTCCGAACTGAAGCTTTCTTT.

CDR3 residues: CASTWGLGPQHF. In DNA, the CDR3 is TGTGCCAGCACCTGGGGGCTGGGGCCCCAGCATTTT. This sequence joins TRBV28 and TRBJ1-5, with D possibly matching TRBD1 (6 bases). Germline V gene data show CDR1 as MDHEN and CDR2 as SYDVKM. This CDR3 spans 12 amino acids. The V gene lost 7 bases and the J gene lost 9 bases, with 13 bases spanning the gap. The complete variable domain, with remaining parts taken from reference TRBV28 and TRBJ1-5, reads DVKVTQSSRYLVKRTGEKVFLECVQDMDHENMFWYRQDPGLGLRLIYFSYDVKMKEKGDIPEGYSVSREKKERFSLILESASTNQTSMYLCASTWGLGPQHFGDGTRLSIL.

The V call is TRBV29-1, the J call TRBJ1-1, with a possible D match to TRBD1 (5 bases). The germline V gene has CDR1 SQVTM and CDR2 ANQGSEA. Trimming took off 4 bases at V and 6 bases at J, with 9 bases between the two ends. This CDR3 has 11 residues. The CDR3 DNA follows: TGCAGCGTTGCCAGGGAGGCTGAAGCTTTCTTT. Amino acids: CSVAREAEAFF. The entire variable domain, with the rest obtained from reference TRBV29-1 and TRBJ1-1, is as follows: SAVISQKPSRDICQRGTSLTIQCQVDSQVTMMFWYRQQPGQSLTLIATANQGSEATYESGFVIDKFPISRPNLTFSTLTVSNMSPEDSSIYLCSVAREAEAFFGQGTRLTVV.

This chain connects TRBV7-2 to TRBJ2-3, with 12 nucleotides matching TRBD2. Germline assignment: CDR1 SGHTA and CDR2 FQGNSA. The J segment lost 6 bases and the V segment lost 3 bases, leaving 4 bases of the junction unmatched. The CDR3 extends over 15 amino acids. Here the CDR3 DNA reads TGTGCCAGCAGCTTCCGGCTAGCGGGGGGGGATACGCAGTATTTT. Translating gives CASSFRLAGGDTQYF.

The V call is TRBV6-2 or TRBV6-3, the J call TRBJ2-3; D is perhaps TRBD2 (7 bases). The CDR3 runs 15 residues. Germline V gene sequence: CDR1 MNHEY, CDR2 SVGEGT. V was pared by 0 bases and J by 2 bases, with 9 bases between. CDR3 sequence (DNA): TGTGCCAGCAGTTACTCCGCGGGGGCCACAGATACGCAGTATTTT. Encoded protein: CASSYSAGATDTQYF.

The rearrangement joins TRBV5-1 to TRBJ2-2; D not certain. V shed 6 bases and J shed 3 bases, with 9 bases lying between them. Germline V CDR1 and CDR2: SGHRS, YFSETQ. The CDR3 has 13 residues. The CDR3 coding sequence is TGCGCCAGCAACGAGGTTTACACCGGGGAGCTGTTTTTT. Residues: CASNEVYTGELFF. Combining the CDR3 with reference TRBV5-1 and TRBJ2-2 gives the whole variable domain KAGVTQTPRYLIKTRGQQVTLSCSPISGHRSVSWYQQTPGQGLQFLFEYFSETQRNKGNFPGRFSGRQFSNSRSEMNVSTLELGDSALYLCASNEVYTGELFFGEGSRLTVL.

The CDR3 DNA is TGTGCCAGTAGTATATCAGGGCTTGTAACTGAAGCTTTCTTT. Protein: CASSISGLVTEAFF. The chain is built from TRBV19 and TRBJ1-1, with D possibly being TRBD1 (5 bases). CDR3 length: 14 residues. Per the germline V gene, CDR1 is LNHDA and CDR2 is SQIVND (reference sequence). Between the trimmed V and J ends, which lost 2 bases and 5 bases, there was a span of 12 bases.

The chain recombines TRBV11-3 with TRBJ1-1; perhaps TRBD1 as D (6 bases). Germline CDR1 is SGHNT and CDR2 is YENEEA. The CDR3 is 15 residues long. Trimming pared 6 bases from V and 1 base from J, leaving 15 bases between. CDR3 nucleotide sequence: TGTGCCAGCAGAGGCGATGGGGGGCAGAACACTGAAGCTTTCTTT. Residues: CASRGDGGQNTEAFF.

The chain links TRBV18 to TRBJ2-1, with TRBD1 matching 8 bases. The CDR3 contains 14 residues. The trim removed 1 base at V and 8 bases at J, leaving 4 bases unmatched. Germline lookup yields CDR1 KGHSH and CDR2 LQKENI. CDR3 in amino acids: CASSPQQGADEQFF. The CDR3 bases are TGTGCCAGCTCACCACAGCAGGGGGCGGATGAGCAGTTCTTC.

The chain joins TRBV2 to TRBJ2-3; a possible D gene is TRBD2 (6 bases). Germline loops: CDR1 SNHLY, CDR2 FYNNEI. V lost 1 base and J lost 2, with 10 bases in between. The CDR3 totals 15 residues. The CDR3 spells CASSEERGNTDTQYF. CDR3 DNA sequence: TGTGCCAGCAGTGAAGAACGGGGGAACACAGATACGCAGTATTTT. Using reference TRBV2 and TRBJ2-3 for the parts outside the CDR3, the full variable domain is EPEVTQTPSHQVTQMGQEVILRCVPISNHLYFYWYRQILGQKVEFLVSFYNNEISEKSEIFDDQFSVERPDGSNFTLKIRSTKLEDSAMYFCASSEERGNTDTQYFGPGTRLTVL.

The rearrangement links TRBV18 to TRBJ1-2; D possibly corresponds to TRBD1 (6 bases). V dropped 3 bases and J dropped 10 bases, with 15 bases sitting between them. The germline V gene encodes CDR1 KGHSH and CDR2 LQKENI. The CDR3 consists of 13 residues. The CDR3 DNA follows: TGTGCCAGCTCACCCCGGGACATCCATGACTACACCTTC. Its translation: CASSPRDIHDYTF.

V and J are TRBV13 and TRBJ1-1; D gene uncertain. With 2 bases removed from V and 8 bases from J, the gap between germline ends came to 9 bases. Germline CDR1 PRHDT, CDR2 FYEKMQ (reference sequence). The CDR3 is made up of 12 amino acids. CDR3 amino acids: CASSLRASEAFF. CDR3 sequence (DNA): TGTGCCAGCAGCTTAAGGGCCAGCGAAGCTTTCTTT. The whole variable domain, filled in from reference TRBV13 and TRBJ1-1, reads AAGVIQSPRHLIKEKRETATLKCYPIPRHDTVYWYQQGPGQDPQFLISFYEKMQSDKGSIPDRFSAQQFSDYHSELNMSSLELGDSALYFCASSLRASEAFFGQGTRLTVV.

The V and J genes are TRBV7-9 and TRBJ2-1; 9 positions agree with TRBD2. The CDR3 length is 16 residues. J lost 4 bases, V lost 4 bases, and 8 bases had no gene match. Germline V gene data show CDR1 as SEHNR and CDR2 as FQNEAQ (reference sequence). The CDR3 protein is CASSSLLAGTYNEQFF. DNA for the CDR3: TGTGCCAGCAGCTCCCTTCTAGCGGGAACTTACAATGAGCAGTTCTTC.

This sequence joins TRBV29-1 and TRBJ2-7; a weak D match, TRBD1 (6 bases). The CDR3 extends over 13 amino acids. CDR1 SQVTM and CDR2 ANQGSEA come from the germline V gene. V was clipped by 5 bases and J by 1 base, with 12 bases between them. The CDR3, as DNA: TGCAGCGTTACTCGAACAGGGTCCTACGAGCAGTACTTC. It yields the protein CSVTRTGSYEQYF.

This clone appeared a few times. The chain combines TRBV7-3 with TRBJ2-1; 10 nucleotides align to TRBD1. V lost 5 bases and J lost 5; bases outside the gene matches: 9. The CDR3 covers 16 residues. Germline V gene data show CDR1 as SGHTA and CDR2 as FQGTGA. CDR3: CASSASGTGDHNEQFF. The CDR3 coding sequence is TGTGCCAGCAGCGCTTCCGGGACAGGGGACCACAATGAGCAGTTCTTC.

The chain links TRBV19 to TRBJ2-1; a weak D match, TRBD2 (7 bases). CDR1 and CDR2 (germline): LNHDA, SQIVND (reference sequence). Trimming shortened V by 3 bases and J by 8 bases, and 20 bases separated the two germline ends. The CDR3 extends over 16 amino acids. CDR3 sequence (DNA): TGTGCCAGTAGTATGATTGCGGGGGCCGGTATGTATGAGCAGTTCTTC. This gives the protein CASSMIAGAGMYEQFF.

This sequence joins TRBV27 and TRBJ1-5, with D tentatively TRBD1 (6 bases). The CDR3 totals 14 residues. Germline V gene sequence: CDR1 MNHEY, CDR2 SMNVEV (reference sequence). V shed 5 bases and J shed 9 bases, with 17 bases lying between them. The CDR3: CASSNTGKSAPQHF. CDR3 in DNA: TGTGCCAGCAGTAATACAGGGAAGTCTGCGCCCCAGCATTTT.

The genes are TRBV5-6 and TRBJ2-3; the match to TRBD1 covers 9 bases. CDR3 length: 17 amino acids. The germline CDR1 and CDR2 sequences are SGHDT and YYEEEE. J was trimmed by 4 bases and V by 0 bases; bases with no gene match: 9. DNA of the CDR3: TGTGCCAGCAGCTTGGAGGGGACAGGGATTAGCGCAGATACGCAGTATTTT. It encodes CASSLEGTGISADTQYF.